The rows below give T cell receptor beta chains drawn from one sample of a study of brain T cells in children with intractable seizures. Assay: immunoSEQ multiplex PCR; the TCRdb copy retains only in-frame clones and omits some. The sample holds around 100,000 clones, approximately 94% seen once. Sequenced here: peripheral blood, sampled at surgery. The receptors were sampled from a boy under three years old with hemimegalencephaly and intractable seizures. Each CDR3 is given with its conserved first and last residue. The order of the fields is clone size, V gene, D gene, J gene, CDR3 protein, CDR3 DNA. D genes are given only for firm matches. For some rows the clone size is stated as once, few or many, or as a class when expanded; others skip it.

-	TRBV7-3	-	TRBJ2-3	CASSPGAGFTDTQYF	TGTGCCAGCAGCCCAGGGGCAGGTTTCACAGATACGCAGTATTTT
-	TRBV6-5	TRBD1	TRBJ2-7	CAGTTGGNEQYF	TGTGCCGGAACTACAGGGGGCAACGAGCAGTACTTC
-	TRBV27	-	TRBJ2-1	CASSLVAGGYEQFF	TGTGCCAGCAGTCTGGTAGCAGGTGGCTATGAGCAGTTCTTC
-	TRBV4-3	-	TRBJ1-5	CASSQDNHQPQHF	TGCGCCAGCAGCCAAGATAACCATCAGCCCCAGCATTTT
-	TRBV3-1/TRBV3-2	-	TRBJ2-1	CASSQARTRGLRFF	TGTGCCAGCAGCCAAGCTAGGACTCGCGGACTCCGGTTCTTC
-	TRBV6-6	-	TRBJ2-7	CASSYSIGTPPYEQYF	TGTGCCAGCAGTTACTCGATTGGGACCCCACCCTACGAGCAGTACTTC
-	TRBV19	TRBD1	TRBJ1-2	CASSIDTGVYGYTF	TGTGCCAGTAGTATAGATACAGGGGTCTATGGCTACACCTTC
-	TRBV7-9	TRBD2	TRBJ2-2	CATTTSGNTGELFF	TGTGCCACCACAACTAGCGGGAACACCGGGGAGCTGTTTTTT
once	TRBV3-1/TRBV3-2	-	TRBJ2-5	CASSQGLPALQETQYF	TGTGCCAGCAGCCAAGGGTTACCGGCCCTCCAAGAGACCCAGTACTTC
-	TRBV27	-	TRBJ2-1	CASSLGASAGDEQFF	TGTGCCAGCAGTTTAGGGGCTAGCGCAGGGGATGAGCAGTTCTTC
-	TRBV3-1/TRBV3-2	TRBD2	TRBJ2-7	CASSFVAGAPYEQYF	TGTGCCAGCAGCTTCGTAGCGGGAGCACCCTACGAGCAGTACTTC
-	TRBV28	-	TRBJ1-1	CASRGGFEAFF	TGTGCCAGCAGAGGGGGGTTTGAAGCTTTCTTT
-	TRBV19	-	TRBJ1-5	CASSWGQSFNQPQHF	TGTGCCAGTAGTTGGGGCCAGAGCTTCAATCAGCCCCAGCATTTT
-	TRBV4-3	-	TRBJ1-2	CASSPDVRGTWYGYTF	TGCGCCAGCAGCCCTGATGTCCGGGGGACATGGTATGGCTACACCTTC
-	TRBV6-2/TRBV6-3	-	TRBJ2-1	CASSLSGDYNEQFF	TGTGCCAGCAGTCTCAGTGGTGACTACAATGAGCAGTTCTTC
-	TRBV6-5	TRBD2	TRBJ2-5	CASSYSTSGETQYF	TGTGCCAGCAGTTACTCGACTAGCGGGGAGACCCAGTACTTC
-	TRBV6-5	-	TRBJ1-1	CASSYGTLNTEAFF	TGTGCCAGCAGTTACGGGACACTGAACACTGAAGCTTTCTTT
-	TRBV30	-	TRBJ2-7	CAWSIRRGPYEQYF	TGTGCCTGGAGTATTAGGCGGGGTCCCTACGAGCAGTACTTC
-	TRBV9	-	TRBJ2-3	CASSVGGTDTQYF	TGTGCCAGCAGCGTAGGGGGCACAGATACGCAGTATTTT
-	TRBV27	TRBD2	TRBJ2-7	CASSYARGTYEQYF	TGTGCCAGCAGCTACGCGCGGGGGACCTACGAGCAGTACTTC
-	TRBV14	TRBD2	TRBJ2-7	CASSQDLGLAGLYEQYF	TGTGCCAGCAGCCAAGATTTGGGACTAGCGGGACTCTACGAGCAGTACTTC
-	TRBV7-9	TRBD2	TRBJ2-7	CASSSELAGRSSYEQYF	TGTGCCAGCAGCTCCGAACTAGCGGGAAGAAGCTCCTACGAGCAGTACTTC
-	TRBV12-2	-	TRBJ2-7	CASRLGGHPSYEQYF	TGTGCAAGTCGCTTAGGGGGTCACCCCTCCTACGAGCAGTACTTC
once	TRBV3-1/TRBV3-2	-	TRBJ2-4	CASTPGGSAKNIQYF	TGTGCCAGCACGCCCGGCGGGTCAGCCAAAAACATTCAGTACTTC
few	TRBV2	TRBD1	TRBJ1-5	CASSGTGGQPQHF	TGTGCCAGCAGTGGGACAGGGGGTCAGCCCCAGCATTTT
-	TRBV11-2	TRBD2	TRBJ2-7	CASSLDGLRTSYLYEQYF	TGTGCCAGCAGCTTAGATGGGTTGAGGACTAGCTACCTCTACGAGCAGTACTTC
-	TRBV18	-	TRBJ1-1	CASSPLGQTMNTEAFF	TGTGCCAGCTCACCTCTAGGACAGACCATGAACACTGAAGCTTTCTTT
-	TRBV7-2	TRBD1	TRBJ2-1	CASSARTGLYNEQFF	TGTGCCAGCAGCGCCCGGACAGGGCTATACAATGAGCAGTTCTTC
-	TRBV10-3	-	TRBJ2-1	CAIRSSNSYNEQFF	TGTGCCATCAGATCTAGCAATTCCTACAATGAGCAGTTCTTC
-	TRBV14	TRBD2	TRBJ2-2	CASSQDEGLARTGELFF	TGTGCCAGCAGCCAAGATGAGGGACTAGCCAGAACCGGGGAGCTGTTTTTT
-	TRBV18	TRBD1	TRBJ1-1	CASSPGTGVGTEAFF	TGTGCCAGCTCACCCGGGACAGGGGTCGGGACTGAAGCTTTCTTT
-	TRBV27	TRBD2	TRBJ2-7	CASSPMGGSYEQYF	TGTGCCAGCAGTCCAATGGGGGGGTCCTACGAGCAGTACTTC
once	TRBV27	TRBD1	TRBJ2-6	CASSLTGTDSGANVLTF	TGTGCCAGCAGTTTGACCGGGACAGACTCTGGGGCCAACGTCCTGACTTTC
-	TRBV2	-	TRBJ1-1	CASSEAVEGRKWNTEAFF	TGTGCCAGCAGTGAAGCGGTGGAGGGTAGAAAGTGGAACACTGAAGCTTTCTTT
-	TRBV5-4	TRBD2	TRBJ2-5	CASSSSGRGETQYF	TGTGCCAGCAGCTCGAGCGGGAGGGGAGAGACCCAGTACTTC
-	TRBV27	TRBD2	TRBJ2-7	CASSLKGLAGSYEQYF	TGTGCCAGCAGTTTGAAGGGACTAGCGGGCTCCTACGAGCAGTACTTC
-	TRBV29-1	TRBD1	TRBJ2-7	CSVEVLDRWYF	TGCAGCGTTGAAGTGCTGGACAGGTGGTACTTC
once	TRBV19	-	TRBJ2-1	CASSIRGAGYNEQFF	TGTGCCAGTAGTATACGCGGGGCGGGTTACAATGAGCAGTTCTTC
-	TRBV27	-	TRBJ1-1	CASRYYRRAEAFF	TGTGCCAGCCGCTACTACCGTCGGGCTGAAGCTTTCTTT
-	TRBV7-6	-	TRBJ2-1	CASSLRVVQEQFF	TGTGCCAGCAGCCTCCGGGTAGTACAGGAGCAGTTCTTC
-	TRBV6-2/TRBV6-3	-	TRBJ2-3	CASSYQGYTDTQYF	TGTGCCAGCAGTTACCAAGGGTACACAGATACGCAGTATTTT
-	TRBV9	-	TRBJ2-7	CASSVGFSRYEQYF	TGTGCCAGCAGCGTTGGGTTTAGCAGATACGAGCAGTACTTC
-	TRBV5-1	-	TRBJ2-3	CASSDSGASTDTQYF	TGCGCCAGCAGCGACAGCGGAGCTAGCACAGATACGCAGTATTTT
-	TRBV7-8	-	TRBJ2-3	CASSDPGGTDTQYF	TGTGCCAGCAGTGACCCGGGAGGCACAGATACGCAGTATTTT
-	TRBV2	-	TRBJ1-3	CASSPDRGNTIYF	TGTGCCAGCTCACCCGACAGGGGAAACACCATATATTTT
once	TRBV18	-	TRBJ2-4	CASSPRPREHIQYF	TGTGCCAGCTCGCCTAGACCAAGGGAGCACATTCAGTACTTC
-	TRBV6-1	-	TRBJ1-6	CASSESTGFSPLHF	TGTGCCAGCAGTGAGTCAACAGGGTTTTCACCCCTCCACTTT
-	TRBV6-5	-	TRBJ1-1	CASSSRTVTPNTEAFF	TGTGCCAGCAGTTCCAGGACAGTTACCCCGAACACTGAAGCTTTCTTT
-	TRBV19	-	TRBJ2-2	CASSIVGGGELFF	TGTGCCAGTAGTATCGTTGGAGGCGGGGAGCTGTTTTTT
-	TRBV27	-	TRBJ1-2	CASSLNRAYGYTF	TGTGCCAGCAGTTTGAACAGGGCCTATGGCTACACCTTC
-	TRBV5-4	TRBD1	TRBJ2-2	CASSSPDRANTGELFF	TGTGCCAGCAGCTCTCCGGACAGGGCGAACACCGGGGAGCTGTTTTTT
-	TRBV12-3/TRBV12-4	-	TRBJ2-3	CASSSPGTDTQYF	TGTGCCAGCAGCTCCCCTGGAACAGATACGCAGTATTTT
-	TRBV4-2	-	TRBJ1-6	CASSQDGRGNSPLHF	TGTGCCAGCAGCCAAGACGGCAGGGGTAATTCACCCCTCCACTTT
-	TRBV28	TRBD2	TRBJ2-5	CASSLSALAGVKTQYF	TGTGCCAGCAGTTTGAGTGCACTAGCGGGAGTAAAGACCCAGTACTTC
-	TRBV21-1	-	TRBJ2-1	CASSPRERPDRGSLMTNNEQFF	TGTGCCAGCAGCCCCAGAGAACGTCCGGACAGGGGGTCCCTAATGACAAACAATGAGCAGTTCTTC
-	TRBV6-1	-	TRBJ1-2	CASSEGDRTTGGYTF	TGTGCCAGCAGTGAAGGCGACCGGACTACGGGAGGCTACACCTTC
once	TRBV5-1	-	TRBJ2-2	CASSLGATYPNTGELFF	TGCGCCAGCAGCTTGGGGGCGACTTACCCCAACACCGGGGAGCTGTTTTTT
-	TRBV6-5	TRBD1	TRBJ1-3	CASSRRTGLGNTIYF	TGTGCCAGCAGCCGACGGACAGGACTGGGAAACACCATATATTTT